This TCR beta chain came from a study of response to subunit inactivated influenza vaccine. The table lists this clonotype with a few counts. TCRdb called the RT-PCR reads again in MiXCR, with one record for every CDR3 protein. Found here are 700,000 to 800,000 distinct CDR3 sequences, around 20% of them singletons; the top ten hold 9.5% to 13%. V lost 3 bases to trimming and J lost 4 bases; unmatched junction nucleotides: 3. The CDR3 is 13 residues long. Germline CDR1 DFQATT, CDR2 SNEGSKA (reference sequence). The origin of this receptor is a man over 45 who received an inactivated influenza vaccine. The chain uses TRBV20-1 and TRBJ1-1; TRBD1 aligns across 9 bases. Material: PBMCs from blood, obtained around 5 days after vaccination. The CDR3 DNA reads as TGCAGTGCTAGGGTACAGGGGGCCACTGAAGCTTTCTTT. Translation gives CSARVQGATEAFF.